A single sample gave rise to the 27 T cell receptor beta chains below, sequenced in a study of blood T cell repertoires in COVID-19. Clones were read by immunoSEQ multiplex PCR, and TCRdb kept only the in-frame ones, dropping some. The sample contains approximately 230,000 clones, 87% of which appear only once. Material for sequencing was PBMCs or T cells enriched from blood (not recorded which). These receptors were collected from a woman aged 25 to 39 with acute COVID-19.

The genes are TRBV5-6 and TRBJ2-7, with D possibly being TRBD1 (6 bases). V lost 3 bases and J lost 4, with 11 bases in between. Germline V CDR1 and CDR2: SGHDT, YYEEEE. The CDR3 is made up of 13 amino acids. The CDR3 sequence: CASSYDRSYEQYF. DNA of the CDR3: TGTGCCAGCAGCTACGACAGGAGTTACGAGCAGTACTTC.

The chain couples TRBV19 to TRBJ2-3, with D hard to call. Per the germline V gene, CDR1 is LNHDA and CDR2 is SQIVND (reference sequence). Trimming stripped 4 bases from V and 5 bases from J, with 10 bases between. The CDR3 length is 13 residues. CDR3: CASSTFLGDTQYF. The CDR3 DNA is TGTGCCAGTAGTACCTTCCTAGGAGATACGCAGTATTTT.

The chain combines TRBV15 with TRBJ1-2; 7 bases fit TRBD1. Trimming took 6 bases from V and 4 from J; bases not matched to a gene: 11. The CDR3 is 15 amino acids. Germline values: CDR1 LNHNV, CDR2 YYDKDF (reference sequence). In DNA form, the CDR3 reads TGTGCCACCAGTCAGAGATCAGGGGGGATCTATGGCTACACCTTC. Encoded protein: CATSQRSGGIYGYTF.

The V call is TRBV30, the J call TRBJ2-7, with TRBD1 matching 8 bases. Germline CDR1 reads GTSNPN; CDR2 reads SVGIG (reference sequence). V gave up 2 bases and J gave up 4 bases; unmatched junction bases: 1. The CDR3 has 12 amino acids. CDR3 sequence: CAWSRQGYEQYF. DNA for the CDR3: TGTGCCTGGAGTCGACAGGGGTACGAGCAGTACTTC.

In its sample, this clone was seen a few times. The V call is TRBV7-9, the J call TRBJ2-2; 8 nucleotides agree with TRBD1. Germline V gene sequence: CDR1 SEHNR, CDR2 FQNEAQ (reference sequence). CDR3 length: 14 residues. V lost 5 bases and J lost 4; bases outside the gene matches: 3. CDR3 DNA sequence: TGTGCCAGCAGCGCAGGGGGCCCCACCGGGGAGCTGTTTTTT. This encodes CASSAGGPTGELFF.

The V and J genes are TRBV10-2 and TRBJ2-1; 9 bases are shared with TRBD2. This CDR3 has 18 residues. The germline gives CDR1 WSHSY, CDR2 SAAADI. The V gene end was trimmed by 6 bases and the J gene end by 0 bases; junction bases not matched to a gene: 12. The CDR3 loop reads CASRPEWSGGSSYNEQFF. DNA for the CDR3: TGCGCCAGCAGGCCCGAGTGGAGCGGGGGGAGCTCCTACAATGAGCAGTTCTTC.

This chain joins TRBV15 and TRBJ2-7; TRBD1 matches 7 bases. After removal of 5 bases from V and 5 bases from J, the junction contained 15 bases not matched to a gene. CDR3 length: 16 amino acids. Germline assignment: CDR1 LNHNV and CDR2 YYDKDF (reference sequence). Here the CDR3 DNA reads TGTGCCACCAGCGGAAACCCACAGGGGAGTTATCACGAGCAGTACTTC. This codes for CATSGNPQGSYHEQYF.

The chain joins TRBV7-9 to TRBJ2-1; D may be TRBD2 (7 bases). CDR1 and CDR2 (germline): SEHNR, FQNEAQ (reference sequence). The CDR3 is made up of 13 amino acids. Trimming left V 7 bases short and J 8 bases short, with 15 bases between. The CDR3 reads CASTLGGADEQFF. CDR3 coding DNA: TGTGCCAGCACCCTTGGGGGGGCCGATGAGCAGTTCTTC.

The chain recombines TRBV6-1 with TRBJ1-5, with 9 bases that match TRBD1. V lost 2 bases, J lost 6 bases, and 8 bases stayed unmatched. Germline loops: CDR1 MNHNS, CDR2 SASEGT. The CDR3 extends over 16 amino acids. The CDR3 region has the DNA TGTGCCAGCAGTGAAATTATGGACAGGGGTCCTCAGCCCCAGCATTTT. It yields the protein CASSEIMDRGPQPQHF.

The V call is TRBV3-1 (or the pseudogene TRBV3-2), the J call TRBJ2-1; 8 bases fit TRBD2. Germline-derived CDR1 and CDR2 are LGHDT and YNNKEL (reference sequence). The CDR3 sequence is 15 residues long. V was clipped by 1 base and J by 2 bases; unmatched bases: 1. The CDR3 spells CASSQGLATYNEQFF. CDR3 DNA sequence: TGTGCCAGCAGCCAAGGACTAGCGACCTACAATGAGCAGTTCTTC.

The chain links TRBV1 to TRBJ2-1; whether TRBD2, the table's D call, matches the DNA was not checked. TRBV1 is flagged as a pseudogene. The CDR3 covers 18 residues. This CDR3 is CTSSPTTPLAGGNNEQFF. CDR3 in DNA: TGCACCAGCAGCCCAACGACGCCCCTAGCGGGGGGAAACAATGAGCAGTTCTTC.

This clone is a singleton in its sample. This rearrangement joins TRBV5-8 to TRBJ2-3; D remains unclear. Germline-derived CDR1 and CDR2 are SGHTS and YDEGEE. V was cut by 4 bases and J by 4 bases, with 7 bases left in between. The CDR3 totals 12 residues. CDR3 coding DNA: TGTGCCAGCAGCACTATTTCAGATACGCAGTATTTT. As protein: CASSTISDTQYF.

V gene TRBV7-9 combines with J gene TRBJ2-1; TRBD1 agrees at 8 bases. Germline V gives CDR1 SEHNR, CDR2 FQNEAQ (reference sequence). Unmatched junction bases numbered 10, after V lost 0 bases and J lost 15 bases. The CDR3 loop spans 14 amino acids. The CDR3 DNA reads TGTGCCAGCAGCTTAGCTTCCGGAGGACAGGGTACGTTCTTC. This sequence encodes CASSLASGGQGTFF.

This chain joins TRBV28 and TRBJ2-7; weak D call: TRBD1 (5 bases). V lost 3 bases, J lost 2 bases, and 11 bases lay in between. CDR1 is MDHEN and CDR2 is SYDVKM in the germline V gene. This CDR3 has 14 amino acids. The CDR3 loop is CASSFPPQAYEQYF. The CDR3 DNA follows: TGTGCCAGCAGTTTTCCGCCACAGGCCTACGAGCAGTACTTC.

The chain links TRBV4-2 to TRBJ2-3; 12 nucleotides line up with TRBD2. This CDR3 has 18 amino acids. Trimming cost V 1 base and J 6 bases; bases outside gene matches: 11. Germline V lookup: CDR1 LGHNA, CDR2 YNFKEQ. In DNA form, the CDR3 reads TGTGCCAGCAGCCAAGTGGCTAGCGGGGGGGCCGGGGAGGATACGCAGTATTTT. It codes for CASSQVASGGAGEDTQYF.

V is TRBV5-4 and J is TRBJ2-1; TRBD1 matches 9 bases. The junction had 3 bases not matched to a gene; V was cut back by 4 bases and J by 1 base. This CDR3 has 15 amino acids. Germline CDR1 SGHNT, CDR2 YYREEE (reference sequence). CDR3 residues: CASSPDRGSYNEQFF. DNA of the CDR3: TGTGCCAGCAGCCCGGACAGGGGATCCTACAATGAGCAGTTCTTC. The full variable domain, in which reference TRBV5-4 and TRBJ2-1 provide the parts outside the CDR3, is ETGVTQSPTHLIKTRGQQVTLRCSSQSGHNTVSWYQQALGQGPQFIFQYYREEENGRGNFPPRFSGLQFPNYSSELNVNALELDDSALYLCASSPDRGSYNEQFFGPGTRLTVL.

The rearrangement uses TRBV5-6 and TRBJ1-1, with TRBD1 matching 9 bases. Germline V gene sequence: CDR1 SGHDT, CDR2 YYEEEE. The junction had 8 bases not matched to a gene; V was cut back by 0 bases and J by 2 bases. The CDR3 contains 17 residues. The CDR3 DNA reads as TGTGCCAGCAGCTTGGAGGGACAGGGCGCTGGAAACACTGAAGCTTTCTTT. Its translation is CASSLEGQGAGNTEAFF.

The rearrangement uses TRBV4-3 and TRBJ2-1; D ambiguous. Trimming left V 0 bases short and J 6 bases short, with 9 bases between. Germline assignment: CDR1 LGHNA and CDR2 YSLEER. The CDR3 is 14 amino acids. The CDR3 loop reads CASSQESLSNEQFF. In nucleotides, the CDR3 is TGCGCCAGCAGCCAAGAGTCCCTCTCCAATGAGCAGTTCTTC.

The CDR3 DNA reads as TGTGCCAGCTCACCCACTCGATTGGACAGGGGCAATCAGCCCCAGCATTTT. Amino acid sequence: CASSPTRLDRGNQPQHF. V gene TRBV18 combines with J gene TRBJ1-5; TRBD1 matches at 8 bases. Trimming cost V 3 bases and J 2 bases; bases outside gene matches: 9. The CDR3 is 17 amino acids. Germline assignment: CDR1 KGHSH and CDR2 LQKENI.

The chain recombines TRBV4-1 with TRBJ1-5; perhaps TRBD1 as D (6 bases). CDR1 and CDR2 from the germline V gene are MGHRA and YSYEKL. The CDR3 is 15 amino acids. Trimming removed 1 base at V and 3 bases at J, with 10 bases between. In DNA, the CDR3 is TGCGCCAGCAGCCAAGGCAGGGGCCTCAATCAGCCCCAGCATTTT. This encodes CASSQGRGLNQPQHF.

The chain uses TRBV24-1 and TRBJ2-3; no reliable D call. The CDR3 contains 15 residues. Trimming cost V 2 bases and J 0 bases, with 8 bases left between them. Per the germline V gene, CDR1 is KGHDR and CDR2 is SFDVKD. CDR3 DNA: TGTGCCACCAGTGATTCGTCCGTGAGCACAGATACGCAGTATTTT. This sequence encodes CATSDSSVSTDTQYF.

The chain carries TRBV11-1 and TRBJ2-2; D remains ambiguous. Germline CDR1 is SGHAT and CDR2 is FQDESV (reference sequence). This CDR3 contains 12 residues. V was shortened by 2 bases and J by 6 bases, with 4 bases between the two germline ends. CDR3 DNA sequence: TGTGCCAGCAGCTTAATCTCCGGGGAGCTGTTTTTT. Translated: CASSLISGELFF.

As DNA, the CDR3 is TGCGCCAGTACACGGGACAGGGGCTCAGATACGCAGTATTTT. Protein: CASTRDRGSDTQYF. J is TRBJ2-3 and V is TRBV5-1, with 10 positions matching TRBD1. V shed 8 bases, J shed 4 bases, and the junction held 7 bases outside the gene matches. The CDR3 sequence is 14 residues long. Germline V gene data show CDR1 as SGHRS and CDR2 as YFSETQ.

This clone was seen once. V gene TRBV7-9 combines with J gene TRBJ1-6, with 10 bases fitting TRBD1. Germline CDR1 is SEHNR and CDR2 is FQNEAQ (reference sequence). The CDR3 has 16 residues. The trim removed 3 bases at V and 7 bases at J, leaving 6 bases unmatched. The CDR3 is CASSLGQGPSNSPLHF. The DNA of the CDR3 is TGTGCCAGCAGCTTGGGACAGGGGCCCTCAAATTCACCCCTCCACTTT.

The CDR3 nucleotides are TGTGCCAGCAGTCTACGAACGGGACAGGGAACTGAAGCTTTCTTT. Its translation is CASSLRTGQGTEAFF. The chain couples TRBV27 to TRBJ1-1; 9 nucleotides match TRBD1. The CDR3 length is 15 residues. The germline gives CDR1 MNHEY, CDR2 SMNVEV (reference sequence). V shed 5 bases, J shed 5 bases, and the junction held 9 bases outside the gene matches.

The genes are TRBV7-9 and TRBJ2-5; 7 positions agree with TRBD1. There are 13 residues in the CDR3. CDR1 and CDR2 (germline): SEHNR, FQNEAQ (reference sequence). The V segment lost 5 bases and the J segment 6 bases; nucleotides outside the gene matches: 6. CDR3 nucleotide sequence: TGTGCCAGCAGCCCGTGGGACAGACAGACCCAGTACTTC. This sequence encodes CASSPWDRQTQYF.

The chain employs TRBV6-6 and TRBJ1-6; D may be TRBD1 (5 bases). Between the trimmed V and J ends, which lost 6 bases and 7 bases, there was a span of 10 bases. The length of the CDR3 is 13 residues. Germline values: CDR1 MNHNY, CDR2 SVGAGI (reference sequence). The CDR3 protein is CASSPGRNSPLHF. The CDR3 nucleotides are TGTGCCAGCAGCCCAGGGCGCAATTCACCCCTCCACTTT.